What follows describes a single TCR beta chain. This entry is derived from a study of cytomegalovirus exposure and HLA in healthy donors. The PCR had 60 Vbeta and 13 Jbeta primers. Original handling: Unique TCR beta chains totaled roughly 80 million in a later count, with around 11 million of them shared. The table came from immunoSEQ multiplex PCR; TCRdb's copy has only in-frame clones and leaves some out. V and J calls and clone size are as listed in that table; D and trimming were resolved from the DNA. The data show approximately 200,000 clones, and the top ten clones hold less than 0.85%. Germline V gene data show CDR1 as LGHNA and CDR2 as YNFKEQ. Between the trimmed V and J ends, which lost 1 base and 2 bases, there was a span of 16 bases. There are 17 residues in the CDR3.

The source is a boy aged 5 to 17 in good health and CMV-seronegative. This chain uses TRBV4-2 with TRBJ2-3; D is undetermined. The sequencing sample was made of PBMCs. The CDR3, as DNA: TGTGCCAGCAGCCAAGTCAGGCCCCGGCAGGTCACAGATACGCAGTATTTT. This translates into CASSQVRPRQVTDTQYF.